Listed below are T cell receptor beta chains from one sample, sequenced in a study of control samples from healthy donors and cancer patients. Method: immunoSEQ multiplex PCR; TCRdb's copy keeps in-frame clones and lacks some. Altogether more than 85,000 clones are present, 90% being singletons, with the ten largest covering more than 3.5%. Input material: blood. The receptors originated from a human donor in good health. The donor label of this sample is uncertain. Both conserved end residues are part of each CDR3. D genes are given only for firm matches. A row's size may be missing; if present it is once, few, many or a size class.

cdr3_aa: CASSPTTGGVYEQYF; cdr3_nt: TGTGCCAGCAGTCCTACTACAGGGGGCGTGTACGAGCAGTACTTC; clone_size: .; j_call: TRBJ2-7; d_call: TRBD1; v_call: TRBV2
cdr3_aa: CASSVARQGVTYNEQFF; cdr3_nt: TGTGCCAGCAGCGTAGCGAGGCAGGGGGTTACCTACAATGAGCAGTTCTTC; clone_size: .; j_call: TRBJ2-1; d_call: TRBD1; v_call: TRBV9
cdr3_aa: CASSRQGYTEAFF; cdr3_nt: TGTGCCAGCAGCAGACAGGGTTACACTGAAGCTTTCTTT; clone_size: .; j_call: TRBJ1-1; d_call: TRBD1; v_call: TRBV12-3/TRBV12-4
cdr3_aa: CASSPVWGHEQFF; cdr3_nt: TGTGCCAGCAGCCCAGTTTGGGGGCATGAGCAGTTCTTC; clone_size: .; j_call: TRBJ2-1; d_call: .; v_call: TRBV3-1/TRBV3-2
cdr3_aa: CASSLGWGRGNEQFF; cdr3_nt: TGTGCCAGCAGCCTGGGTTGGGGGAGGGGCAATGAGCAGTTCTTC; clone_size: .; j_call: TRBJ2-1; d_call: TRBD2; v_call: TRBV5-6
cdr3_aa: CASSFQTGSTEAFF; cdr3_nt: TGCGCCAGCAGCTTCCAGACAGGGAGCACTGAAGCTTTCTTT; clone_size: .; j_call: TRBJ1-1; d_call: TRBD1; v_call: TRBV5-1
cdr3_aa: CASSQGTGWTNTEAFF; cdr3_nt: TGCGCCAGCAGCCAAGGGACAGGGTGGACGAACACTGAAGCTTTCTTT; clone_size: .; j_call: TRBJ1-1; d_call: TRBD1; v_call: TRBV4-3
cdr3_aa: CASSAGASGANVLTF; cdr3_nt: TGTGCCAGCAGTGCGGGGGCCTCTGGGGCCAACGTCCTGACTTTC; clone_size: .; j_call: TRBJ2-6; d_call: .; v_call: TRBV9
cdr3_aa: CASSSMGGQTNTGELFF; cdr3_nt: TGTGCCAGCAGCTCCATGGGCGGACAAACGAACACCGGGGAGCTGTTTTTT; clone_size: .; j_call: TRBJ2-2; d_call: .; v_call: TRBV5-4
cdr3_aa: CASSRGTARNTIYF; cdr3_nt: TGTGCCAGCAGCCGGGGGACAGCCAGAAACACCATATATTTT; clone_size: .; j_call: TRBJ1-3; d_call: TRBD1; v_call: TRBV6-5
cdr3_aa: CSVLPGDTEAFF; cdr3_nt: TGCAGCGTTCTTCCAGGGGACACTGAAGCTTTCTTT; clone_size: few; j_call: TRBJ1-1; d_call: .; v_call: TRBV29-1
cdr3_aa: CASSVGAPSPLHF; cdr3_nt: TGTGCCAGCAGTGTAGGGGCTCCCTCGCCCCTCCACTTT; clone_size: .; j_call: TRBJ1-6; d_call: .; v_call: TRBV25-1
cdr3_aa: CASRMHRDYSPLHF; cdr3_nt: TGTGCCAGTAGGATGCACAGGGACTATTCACCCCTCCACTTT; clone_size: .; j_call: TRBJ1-6; d_call: .; v_call: TRBV19
cdr3_aa: CASSPTSGGSNEQFF; cdr3_nt: TGTGCCAGCTCACCCACTAGCGGGGGTTCGAATGAGCAGTTCTTC; clone_size: .; j_call: TRBJ2-1; d_call: TRBD2; v_call: TRBV18
cdr3_aa: CATRGLEGGYTF; cdr3_nt: TGTGCCACCAGAGGGTTAGAGGGCGGCTACACCTTC; clone_size: .; j_call: TRBJ1-2; d_call: .; v_call: TRBV24-1
cdr3_aa: CASSYEGYEQYF; cdr3_nt: TGTGCCAGCAGTTACGAAGGTTACGAGCAGTACTTC; clone_size: once; j_call: TRBJ2-7; d_call: .; v_call: TRBV6-5
cdr3_aa: CASSLVGTGSYEQYF; cdr3_nt: TGTGCCAGCAGTTTAGTGGGGACAGGATCCTACGAGCAGTACTTC; clone_size: .; j_call: TRBJ2-7; d_call: TRBD1; v_call: TRBV27
cdr3_aa: CASSRGSNTGELFF; cdr3_nt: TGTGCCAGCAGCAGGGGGTCGAACACCGGGGAGCTGTTTTTT; clone_size: once; j_call: TRBJ2-2; d_call: TRBD1; v_call: TRBV6-5
cdr3_aa: CASSHGDPNEQFF; cdr3_nt: TGTGCCAGCAGCCATGGGGATCCCAATGAGCAGTTCTTC; clone_size: .; j_call: TRBJ2-1; d_call: .; v_call: TRBV14
cdr3_aa: CAISCGTYLTEAFF; cdr3_nt: TGTGCCATCAGCTGCGGGACATACCTCACTGAAGCTTTCTTT; clone_size: .; j_call: TRBJ1-1; d_call: .; v_call: TRBV10-3
cdr3_aa: CASRPDLTNTEAFF; cdr3_nt: TGCGCCAGCAGGCCGGACTTAACCAACACTGAAGCTTTCTTT; clone_size: once; j_call: TRBJ1-1; d_call: .; v_call: TRBV5-1
cdr3_aa: CASSHDGGTGELFF; cdr3_nt: TGTGCCAGCAGCCACGACGGGGGCACCGGGGAGCTGTTTTTT; clone_size: .; j_call: TRBJ2-2; d_call: .; v_call: TRBV7-9
cdr3_aa: CASSDPQVRHRNTGELFF; cdr3_nt: TGTGCCAGTAGCGATCCTCAGGTCCGACACCGGAACACCGGGGAGCTGTTTTTT; clone_size: .; j_call: TRBJ2-2; d_call: .; v_call: TRBV19
cdr3_aa: CASSEEAANYGYTF; cdr3_nt: TGTGCCAGCAGTGAGGAGGCAGCTAACTATGGCTACACCTTC; clone_size: .; j_call: TRBJ1-2; d_call: .; v_call: TRBV6-6
cdr3_aa: CASSYLAEGTGELFF; cdr3_nt: TGTGCCAGCAGTTACTTGGCGGAAGGGACCGGGGAGCTGTTTTTT; clone_size: .; j_call: TRBJ2-2; d_call: .; v_call: TRBV6-5
cdr3_aa: CATSGILGADTQYF; cdr3_nt: TGTGCCACCAGTGGGATTTTGGGTGCAGATACGCAGTATTTT; clone_size: .; j_call: TRBJ2-3; d_call: .; v_call: TRBV24-1
cdr3_aa: CATSDYRGPLLAEDNEQFF; cdr3_nt: TGTGCCACCAGTGATTATCGGGGACCCCTCCTGGCTGAGGACAATGAGCAGTTCTTC; clone_size: .; j_call: TRBJ2-1; d_call: .; v_call: TRBV24-1
cdr3_aa: CASSTGTHAETQYF; cdr3_nt: TGTGCCAGCAGCACCGGGACCCACGCAGAGACCCAGTACTTC; clone_size: .; j_call: TRBJ2-5; d_call: .; v_call: TRBV7-9
cdr3_aa: CASSSPQGTDLYNSPLHF; cdr3_nt: TGCGCCAGCAGCTCGCCACAGGGGACGGACCTCTATAATTCACCCCTCCACTTT; clone_size: .; j_call: TRBJ1-6; d_call: TRBD1; v_call: TRBV5-1
cdr3_aa: CASSPGGGLGRNEQFF; cdr3_nt: TGTGCCAGCAGCCCCGGGGGGGGACTAGGGCGCAATGAGCAGTTCTTC; clone_size: .; j_call: TRBJ2-1; d_call: TRBD2; v_call: TRBV6-4
cdr3_aa: CASLRDRNYGYTF; cdr3_nt: TGTGCCAGCCTGCGGGACAGAAACTATGGCTACACCTTC; clone_size: .; j_call: TRBJ1-2; d_call: TRBD1; v_call: TRBV2
cdr3_aa: CAIGSTGAQETQYF; cdr3_nt: TGTGCCATCGGTTCGACAGGGGCACAAGAGACCCAGTACTTC; clone_size: .; j_call: TRBJ2-5; d_call: TRBD1; v_call: TRBV24-1
cdr3_aa: CASSISGTGVNYGYTF; cdr3_nt: TGTGCCAGCAGCATTTCCGGGACAGGGGTCAACTATGGCTACACCTTC; clone_size: .; j_call: TRBJ1-2; d_call: TRBD1; v_call: TRBV7-9
cdr3_aa: CASKTAPENTEAFF; cdr3_nt: TGTGCCAGTAAGACAGCCCCCGAGAACACTGAAGCTTTCTTT; clone_size: .; j_call: TRBJ1-1; d_call: .; v_call: TRBV6-5
cdr3_aa: CATARSTGELFF; cdr3_nt: TGTGCCACCGCAAGATCCACCGGGGAGCTGTTTTTT; clone_size: .; j_call: TRBJ2-2; d_call: .; v_call: TRBV24-1
cdr3_aa: CAWSGGQGNTEAFF; cdr3_nt: TGTGCCTGGAGTGGGGGACAGGGGAACACTGAAGCTTTCTTT; clone_size: .; j_call: TRBJ1-1; d_call: TRBD1; v_call: TRBV30
cdr3_aa: CASSKTGGADEKLFF; cdr3_nt: TGTGCCAGCAGCAAAACAGGGGGGGCCGACGAAAAACTGTTTTTT; clone_size: .; j_call: TRBJ1-4; d_call: TRBD1; v_call: TRBV5-8
cdr3_aa: CATSDSTFEQYF; cdr3_nt: TGTGCCACCAGTGATTCGACCTTCGAGCAGTACTTC; clone_size: .; j_call: TRBJ2-7; d_call: .; v_call: TRBV24-1
cdr3_aa: CATSDFGQSYNEQFF; cdr3_nt: TGTGCCACCAGTGATTTCGGACAAAGCTACAATGAGCAGTTCTTC; clone_size: .; j_call: TRBJ2-1; d_call: .; v_call: TRBV24-1
cdr3_aa: CASRPGRNAYEQYF; cdr3_nt: TGTGCCAGTAGGCCGGGACGGAACGCCTACGAGCAGTACTTC; clone_size: .; j_call: TRBJ2-7; d_call: .; v_call: TRBV19
cdr3_aa: CASSRGGFIENEQYF; cdr3_nt: TGTGCCAGCTCGCGGGGGGGGTTTATCGAAAACGAGCAGTACTTC; clone_size: .; j_call: TRBJ2-7; d_call: TRBD2; v_call: TRBV28
cdr3_aa: CASSLLPAGDTHEQYF; cdr3_nt: TGTGCCAGCAGCTTGCTCCCCGCAGGGGATACCCACGAGCAGTACTTC; clone_size: .; j_call: TRBJ2-7; d_call: .; v_call: TRBV5-5
cdr3_aa: CASKPIGTDNSPLHF; cdr3_nt: TGTGCCAGCAAACCTATCGGGACAGATAATTCACCCCTCCACTTT; clone_size: .; j_call: TRBJ1-6; d_call: TRBD1; v_call: TRBV19
cdr3_aa: CASSGEPETQYF; cdr3_nt: TGTGCCAGCAGTGGGGAGCCAGAGACCCAGTACTTC; clone_size: .; j_call: TRBJ2-5; d_call: .; v_call: TRBV6-6
cdr3_aa: CASSQNPYQPQHF; cdr3_nt: TGTGCCAGCAGCCAAAACCCCTATCAGCCCCAGCATTTT; clone_size: .; j_call: TRBJ1-5; d_call: .; v_call: TRBV3-1/TRBV3-2
cdr3_aa: CASSRDRGREAFF; cdr3_nt: TGTGCCAGCTCTCGGGACAGGGGAAGGGAAGCTTTCTTT; clone_size: .; j_call: TRBJ1-1; d_call: TRBD1; v_call: TRBV18
cdr3_aa: CASSPGLADEQFF; cdr3_nt: TGTGCCAGCAGTCCCGGACTAGCTGATGAGCAGTTCTTC; clone_size: .; j_call: TRBJ2-1; d_call: TRBD2; v_call: TRBV12-3/TRBV12-4
cdr3_aa: CASRAGLGKNTEAFF; cdr3_nt: TGTGCCAGCAGGGCGGGACTTGGGAAAAACACTGAAGCTTTCTTT; clone_size: .; j_call: TRBJ1-1; d_call: .; v_call: TRBV6-5
cdr3_aa: CASSLTTSRAYEQYF; cdr3_nt: TGTGCCAGCAGTTTAACGACTAGCAGGGCCTACGAGCAGTACTTC; clone_size: .; j_call: TRBJ2-7; d_call: TRBD2; v_call: TRBV27